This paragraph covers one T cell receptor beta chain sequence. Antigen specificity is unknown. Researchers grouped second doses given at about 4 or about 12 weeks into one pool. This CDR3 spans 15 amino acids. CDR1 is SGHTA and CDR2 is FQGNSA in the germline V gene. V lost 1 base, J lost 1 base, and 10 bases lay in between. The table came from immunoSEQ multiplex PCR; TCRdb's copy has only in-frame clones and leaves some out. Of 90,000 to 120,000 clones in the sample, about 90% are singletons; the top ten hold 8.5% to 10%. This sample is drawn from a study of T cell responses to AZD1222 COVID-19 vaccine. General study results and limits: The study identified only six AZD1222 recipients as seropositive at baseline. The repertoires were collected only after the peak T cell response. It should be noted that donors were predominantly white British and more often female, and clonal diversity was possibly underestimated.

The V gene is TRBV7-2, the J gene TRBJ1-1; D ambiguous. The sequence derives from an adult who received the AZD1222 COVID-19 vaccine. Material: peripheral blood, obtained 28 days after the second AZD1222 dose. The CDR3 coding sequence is TGTGCCAGCAGCTTAGGAGGGATCGGGAACACTGAAGCTTTCTTT. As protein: CASSLGGIGNTEAFF.